The clone carrying this TCR beta chain was observed a few times. The antigen is not known. This specimen belongs to a study of CD8+ T cells in alopecia areata. About the study: A regimen of oral tofacitinib, 5 to 10 mg twice daily, was given to treated patients. Overall study findings and caveats: Scalp data also include sequences from resident alphabeta T cells of normal skin. Affected scalp, especially in alopecia totalis/universalis, had a higher clonality than normal scalp did.

The CDR3 has 12 amino acids. Germline CDR1 MNHEY, CDR2 SMNVEV (reference sequence). Trimming removed 2 bases from V and 7 bases from J; junction bases left unmatched: 1. Obtained from alopecia areata patients were lesional scalp punch biopsies along with peripheral blood. Following RNA extraction, reverse transcription yielded cDNA that acted as the sequencing template. Produced via immunoSEQ multiplex PCR; TCRdb's table is partial and in-frame only. The sample shows about 180,000 clones, about 70% of them seen only once. The sequenced sample was CD8+ T cells sorted from blood, obtained at week 0. This receptor was identified in a human donor with alopecia areata. The chain employs TRBV27 and TRBJ1-2; 7 positions match TRBD1. CDR3 in amino acids: CASSLQGVGYTF. The CDR3 coding sequence is TGTGCCAGCAGTTTACAGGGGGTTGGCTACACCTTC.